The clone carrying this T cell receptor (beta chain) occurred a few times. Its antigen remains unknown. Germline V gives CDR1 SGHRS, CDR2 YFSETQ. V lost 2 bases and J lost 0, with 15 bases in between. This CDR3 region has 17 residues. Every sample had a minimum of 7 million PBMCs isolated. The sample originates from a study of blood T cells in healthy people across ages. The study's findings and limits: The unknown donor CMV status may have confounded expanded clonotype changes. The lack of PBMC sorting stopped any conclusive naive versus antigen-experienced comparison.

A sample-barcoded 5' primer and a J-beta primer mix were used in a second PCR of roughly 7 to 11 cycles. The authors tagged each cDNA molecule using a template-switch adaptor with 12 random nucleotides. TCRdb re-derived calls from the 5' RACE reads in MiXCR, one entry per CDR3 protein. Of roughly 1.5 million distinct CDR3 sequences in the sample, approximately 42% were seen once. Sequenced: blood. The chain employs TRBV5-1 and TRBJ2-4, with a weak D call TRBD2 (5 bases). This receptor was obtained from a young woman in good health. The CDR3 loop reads CASSLGRDPLAKNIQYF. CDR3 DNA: TGCGCCAGCAGCTTAGGACGGGATCCACTAGCCAAAAACATTCAGTACTTC.